This entry describes one T cell receptor (beta chain). Its antigen remains unknown. This record comes from a study of long-term antiretroviral therapy in people with HIV. Study context: Collection dates of the earliest samples fall about a decade before the 2015 immediate-ART recommendation. Study-wide results and limits: Those clones which expanded before ART made up the dominant part of the repertoire at all time points.

Donors needed at least one pre-ART PBMC sample plus at least two post-ART samples. In each sample, roughly 1-11 million cryopreserved PBMC were present before DNA extraction. Germline values: CDR1 SEHNR, CDR2 FQNEAQ (reference sequence). This CDR3 comprises 16 residues. V lost 0 bases and J 5 bases, leaving 16 bases between the germline ends. The libraries were made with immunoSEQ v3.0 at survey level. Repertoires were generated with immunoSEQ multiplex PCR, while TCRdb's copy carries only in-frame clones and drops some. Among roughly 20,000 clones listed, roughly nine tenths were seen once. The receptor's source is a man in his forties with HIV. This specimen was unsorted PBMCs, taken 0.5 years after starting antiretroviral therapy. This chain uses TRBV7-9 with TRBJ2-5, with D perhaps TRBD1 (6 bases). Here the CDR3 DNA reads TGTGCCAGCAGCTTAGCACAGGGACGGTTAGAGGAGACCCAGTACTTC. Its translation: CASSLAQGRLEETQYF.